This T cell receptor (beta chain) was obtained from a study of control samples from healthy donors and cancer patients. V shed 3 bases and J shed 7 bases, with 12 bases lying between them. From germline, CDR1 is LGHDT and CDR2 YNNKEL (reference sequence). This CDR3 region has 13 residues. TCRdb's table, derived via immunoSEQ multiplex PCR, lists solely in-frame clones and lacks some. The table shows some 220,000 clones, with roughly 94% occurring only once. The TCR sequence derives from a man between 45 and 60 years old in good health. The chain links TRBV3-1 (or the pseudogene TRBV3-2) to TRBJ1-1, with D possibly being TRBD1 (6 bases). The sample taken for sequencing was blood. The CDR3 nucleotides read TGTGCCAGCAGCCACCGAGGGGGGGTTGAAGCTTTCTTT. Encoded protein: CASSHRGGVEAFF.